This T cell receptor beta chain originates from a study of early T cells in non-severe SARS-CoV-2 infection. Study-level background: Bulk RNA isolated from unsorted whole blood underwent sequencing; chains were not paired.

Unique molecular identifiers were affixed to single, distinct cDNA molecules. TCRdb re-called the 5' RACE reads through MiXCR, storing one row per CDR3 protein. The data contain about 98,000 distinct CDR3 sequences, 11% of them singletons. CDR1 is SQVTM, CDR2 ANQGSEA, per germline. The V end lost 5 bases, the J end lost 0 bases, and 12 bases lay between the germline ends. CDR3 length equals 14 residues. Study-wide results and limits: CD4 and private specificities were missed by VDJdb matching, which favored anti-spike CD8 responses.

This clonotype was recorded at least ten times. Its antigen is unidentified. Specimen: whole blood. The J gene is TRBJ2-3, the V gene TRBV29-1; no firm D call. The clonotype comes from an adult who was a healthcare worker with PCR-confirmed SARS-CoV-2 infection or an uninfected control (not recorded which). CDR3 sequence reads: CSVLGQTSTDTQYF. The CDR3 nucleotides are TGCAGCGTTCTCGGGCAGACTAGCACAGATACGCAGTATTTT.